This T cell receptor (beta chain) emerged from a study of blood T cell repertoires in COVID-19. Background on the study: Specimens from acute and convalescent COVID-19 originated in the United States, Italy and Spain. Nucleic acid was either cDNA or gDNA, and it came from T cells, B-cell-depleted T cells, or PBMCs.

In the source study's methods: Amplification from reference gene primers served as the basis for estimated nucleated cell counts. The assay was immunoSEQ multiplex PCR, and TCRdb's table has in-frame clones only and misses some. That table is the source of V, J and clone size, and D and trimming were worked out from the DNA. The table includes 140,000 to 150,000 clones, about 87% detected once. The CDR3 is made up of 16 amino acids. V trimming: 5 bases; J trimming: 4 bases; junction bases outside the gene matches: 12. Per the germline V gene, CDR1 is MDHEN and CDR2 is SYDVKM. This TCR was recovered from a woman aged 50 to 60 with acute or convalescent COVID-19. Input material: peripheral blood. The V gene is TRBV28, the J gene TRBJ2-3, with 7 positions matching TRBD2. CDR3 coding DNA: TGTGCCAGCAGTCCGCGACTAGCCGGAGAGGCAGATACGCAGTATTTT. Protein sequence: CASSPRLAGEADTQYF.